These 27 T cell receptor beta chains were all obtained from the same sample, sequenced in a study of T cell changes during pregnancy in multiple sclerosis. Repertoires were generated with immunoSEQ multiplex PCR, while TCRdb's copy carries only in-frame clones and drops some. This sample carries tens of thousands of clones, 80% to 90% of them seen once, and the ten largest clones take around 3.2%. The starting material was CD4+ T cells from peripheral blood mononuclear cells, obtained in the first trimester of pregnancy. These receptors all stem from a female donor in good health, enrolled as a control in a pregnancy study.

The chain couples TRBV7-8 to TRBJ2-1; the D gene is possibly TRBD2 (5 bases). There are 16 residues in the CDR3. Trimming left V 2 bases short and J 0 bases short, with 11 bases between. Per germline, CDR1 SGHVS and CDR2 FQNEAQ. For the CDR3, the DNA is TGTGCCAGCAGCTTACGGGGTCAGAGCTCCTACAATGAGCAGTTCTTC. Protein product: CASSLRGQSSYNEQFF. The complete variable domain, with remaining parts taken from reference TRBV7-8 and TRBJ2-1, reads GAGVSQSPRYKVAKRGQDVALRCDPISGHVSLFWYQQALGQGPEFLTYFQNEAQLDKSGLPSDRFFAERPEGSVSTLKIQRTQQEDSAVYLCASSLRGQSSYNEQFFGPGTRLTVL.

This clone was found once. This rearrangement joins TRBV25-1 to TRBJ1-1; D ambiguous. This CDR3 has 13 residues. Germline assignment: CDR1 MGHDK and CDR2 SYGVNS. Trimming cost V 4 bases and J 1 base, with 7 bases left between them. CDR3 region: CASSVTRNTEAFF. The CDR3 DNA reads TGTGCCAGCAGTGTTACAAGGAACACTGAAGCTTTCTTT.

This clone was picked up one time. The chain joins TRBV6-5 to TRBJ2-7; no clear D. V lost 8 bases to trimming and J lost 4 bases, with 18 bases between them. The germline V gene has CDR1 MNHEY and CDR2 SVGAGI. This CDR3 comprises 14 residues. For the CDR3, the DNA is TGTGCCAGCGGCGACTTCCTCCGGAGTTACGAGCAGTACTTC. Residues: CASGDFLRSYEQYF.

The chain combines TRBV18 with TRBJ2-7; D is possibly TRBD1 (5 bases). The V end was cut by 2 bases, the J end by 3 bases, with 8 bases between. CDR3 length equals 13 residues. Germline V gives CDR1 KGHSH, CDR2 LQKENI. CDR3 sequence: CASSPRGNYEQYF. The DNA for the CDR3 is TGTGCCAGCTCACCAAGGGGAAACTACGAGCAGTACTTC.

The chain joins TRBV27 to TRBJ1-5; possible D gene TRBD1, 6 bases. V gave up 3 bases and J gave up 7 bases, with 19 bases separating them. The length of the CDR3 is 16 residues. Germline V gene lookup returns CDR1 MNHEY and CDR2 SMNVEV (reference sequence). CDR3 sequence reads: CASSFKGGGRWQPQHF. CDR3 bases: TGTGCCAGCAGTTTTAAGGGGGGGGGACGATGGCAGCCCCAGCATTTT.

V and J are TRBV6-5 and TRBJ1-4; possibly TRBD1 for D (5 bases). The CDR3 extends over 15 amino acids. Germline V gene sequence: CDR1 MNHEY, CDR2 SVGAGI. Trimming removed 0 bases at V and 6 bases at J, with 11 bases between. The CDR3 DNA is TGTGCCAGCAGTTACTCTTGGCCGGGGGATGAAAAACTGTTTTTT. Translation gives CASSYSWPGDEKLFF.

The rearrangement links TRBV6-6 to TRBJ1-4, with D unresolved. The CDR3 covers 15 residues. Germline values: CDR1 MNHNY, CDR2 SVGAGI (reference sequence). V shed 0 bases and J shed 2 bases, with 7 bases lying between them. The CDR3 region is CASSYSGSTNEKLFF. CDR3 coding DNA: TGTGCCAGCAGTTACTCGGGCAGTACTAATGAAAAACTGTTTTTT.

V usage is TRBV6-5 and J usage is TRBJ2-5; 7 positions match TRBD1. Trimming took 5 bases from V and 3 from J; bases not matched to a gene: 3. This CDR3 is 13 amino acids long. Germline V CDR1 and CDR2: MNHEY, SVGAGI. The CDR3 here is CASSLQGEETQYF. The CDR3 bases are TGTGCCAGCAGTCTGCAGGGGGAAGAGACCCAGTACTTC.

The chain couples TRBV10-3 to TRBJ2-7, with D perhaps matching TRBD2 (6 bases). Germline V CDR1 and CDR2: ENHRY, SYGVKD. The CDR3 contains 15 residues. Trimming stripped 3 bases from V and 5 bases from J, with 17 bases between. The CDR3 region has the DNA TGTGCCATCAGTGACGTCTTGGAGGGTTCCCACGAGCAGTACTTC. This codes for CAISDVLEGSHEQYF.

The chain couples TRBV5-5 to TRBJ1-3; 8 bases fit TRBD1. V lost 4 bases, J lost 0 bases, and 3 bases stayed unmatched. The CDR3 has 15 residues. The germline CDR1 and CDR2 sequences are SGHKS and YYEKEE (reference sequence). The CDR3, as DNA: TGTGCCAGCAGCCGGGACAGGTTCTCTGGAAACACCATATATTTT. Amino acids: CASSRDRFSGNTIYF.

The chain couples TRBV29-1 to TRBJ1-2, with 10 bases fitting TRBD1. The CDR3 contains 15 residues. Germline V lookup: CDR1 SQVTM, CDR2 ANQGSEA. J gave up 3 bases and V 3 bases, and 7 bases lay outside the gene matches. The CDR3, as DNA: TGCAGCGTTGATGGGACAGGGGTATTCTACTATGGCTACACCTTC. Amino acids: CSVDGTGVFYYGYTF. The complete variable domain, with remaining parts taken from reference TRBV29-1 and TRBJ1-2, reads SAVISQKPSRDICQRGTSLTIQCQVDSQVTMMFWYRQQPGQSLTLIATANQGSEATYESGFVIDKFPISRPNLTFSTLTVSNMSPEDSSIYLCSVDGTGVFYYGYTFGSGTRLTVV.

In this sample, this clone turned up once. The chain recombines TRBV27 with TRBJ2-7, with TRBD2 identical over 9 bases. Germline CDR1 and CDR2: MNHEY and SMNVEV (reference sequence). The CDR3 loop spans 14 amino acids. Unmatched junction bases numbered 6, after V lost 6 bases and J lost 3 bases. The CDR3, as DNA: TGTGCCAGCAGGACCGGGACTAGCATCTACGAGCAGTACTTC. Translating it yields CASRTGTSIYEQYF.

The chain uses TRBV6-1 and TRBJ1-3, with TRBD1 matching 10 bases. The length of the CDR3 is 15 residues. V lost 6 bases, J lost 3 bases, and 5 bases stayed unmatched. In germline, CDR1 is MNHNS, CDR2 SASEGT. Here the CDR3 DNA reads TGTGCCAGCAGAACCGGGACAGGGGATGGAAACACCATATATTTT. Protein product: CASRTGTGDGNTIYF.

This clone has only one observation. CDR3: CASSQYSGRSYTF. DNA of the CDR3: TGTGCCAGCAGCCAATATTCGGGGAGAAGCTACACCTTC. The chain employs TRBV14 and TRBJ1-2; D remains ambiguous. From germline, CDR1 is SGHDN and CDR2 FVKESK. The germline V and J ends were trimmed by 2 bases and 9 bases, with 13 bases remaining between them. The CDR3 extends over 13 amino acids.

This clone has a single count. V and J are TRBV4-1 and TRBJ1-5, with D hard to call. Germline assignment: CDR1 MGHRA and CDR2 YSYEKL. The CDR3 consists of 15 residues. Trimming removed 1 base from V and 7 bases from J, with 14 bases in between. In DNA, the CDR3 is TGCGCCAGCAGCCAAGGACGAGGGTCGAACCAGCCCCAGCATTTT. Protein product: CASSQGRGSNQPQHF.

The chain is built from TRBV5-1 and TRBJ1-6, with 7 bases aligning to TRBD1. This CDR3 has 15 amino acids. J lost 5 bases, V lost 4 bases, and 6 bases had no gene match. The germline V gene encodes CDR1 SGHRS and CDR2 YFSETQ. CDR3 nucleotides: TGCGCCAGCAGCATCCAGACAGGGAATAATTCACCCCTCCACTTT. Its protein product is CASSIQTGNNSPLHF.

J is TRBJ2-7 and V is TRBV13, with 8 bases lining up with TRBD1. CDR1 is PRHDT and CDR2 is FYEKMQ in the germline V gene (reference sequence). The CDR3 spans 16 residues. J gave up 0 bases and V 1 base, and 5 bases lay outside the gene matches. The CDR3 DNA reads TGTGCCAGCAGCTTAGCCAGACAGGGGAGCTCCTACGAGCAGTACTTC. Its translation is CASSLARQGSSYEQYF.

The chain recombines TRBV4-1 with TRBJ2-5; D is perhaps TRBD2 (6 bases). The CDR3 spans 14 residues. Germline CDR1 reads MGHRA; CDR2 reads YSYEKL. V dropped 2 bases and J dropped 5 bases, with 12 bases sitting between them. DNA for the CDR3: TGCGCCAGCAGCCAAACTATCCGGGAGGAGACCCAGTACTTC. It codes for CASSQTIREETQYF.

CDR3: CASSLSGLAGGSYNEQFF. CDR3 sequence (DNA): TGTGCCAGCAGCTTATCAGGACTAGCGGGGGGATCCTACAATGAGCAGTTCTTC. The V gene is TRBV7-6, the J gene TRBJ2-1; 14 nucleotides align to TRBD2. The CDR3 sequence is 18 residues long. V trimming: 2 bases; J trimming: 1 base; junction bases outside the gene matches: 4. Germline V gives CDR1 SGHVS, CDR2 FNYEAQ.

The CDR3 DNA sequence: TGTGCCAGCAGCCAAGATGCTATTAGCAATCAGCCCCAGCATTTT. It is translated as CASSQDAISNQPQHF. J is TRBJ1-5 and V is TRBV4-2, with D hard to call. V was cut by 0 bases and J by 0 bases, with 6 bases left in between. Germline values: CDR1 LGHNA, CDR2 YNFKEQ. The CDR3 has 15 amino acids.

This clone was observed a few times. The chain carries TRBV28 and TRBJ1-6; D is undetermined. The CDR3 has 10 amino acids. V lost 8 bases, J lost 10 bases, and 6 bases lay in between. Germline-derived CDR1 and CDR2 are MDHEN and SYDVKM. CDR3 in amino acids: CASHGSPLHF. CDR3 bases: TGTGCCAGCCATGGCTCACCCCTCCACTTT.

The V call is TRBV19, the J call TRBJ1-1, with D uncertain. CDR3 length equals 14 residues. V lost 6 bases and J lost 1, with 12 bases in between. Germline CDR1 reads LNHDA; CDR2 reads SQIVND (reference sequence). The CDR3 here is CASSPYGRNTEAFF. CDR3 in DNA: TGTGCCAGTAGCCCGTATGGCAGGAACACTGAAGCTTTCTTT.

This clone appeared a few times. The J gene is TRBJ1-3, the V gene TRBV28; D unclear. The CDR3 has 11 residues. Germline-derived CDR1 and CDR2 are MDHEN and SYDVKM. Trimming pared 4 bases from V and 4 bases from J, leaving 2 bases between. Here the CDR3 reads CASSSGNTIYF. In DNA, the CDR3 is TGTGCCAGCAGTTCGGGAAACACCATATATTTT.

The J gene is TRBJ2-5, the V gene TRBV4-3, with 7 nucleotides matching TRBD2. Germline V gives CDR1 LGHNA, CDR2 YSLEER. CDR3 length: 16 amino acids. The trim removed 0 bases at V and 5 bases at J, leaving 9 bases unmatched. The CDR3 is CASSQEGTAGLETQYF. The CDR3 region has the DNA TGCGCCAGCAGCCAAGAAGGAACAGCGGGATTGGAGACCCAGTACTTC.

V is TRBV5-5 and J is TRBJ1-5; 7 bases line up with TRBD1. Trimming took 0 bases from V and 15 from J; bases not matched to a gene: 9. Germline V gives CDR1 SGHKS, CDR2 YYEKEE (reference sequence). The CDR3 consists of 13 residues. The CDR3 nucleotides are TGTGCCAGCAGCTTGGTTTCAGGGGGGCCCGGGCATTTT. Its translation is CASSLVSGGPGHF.

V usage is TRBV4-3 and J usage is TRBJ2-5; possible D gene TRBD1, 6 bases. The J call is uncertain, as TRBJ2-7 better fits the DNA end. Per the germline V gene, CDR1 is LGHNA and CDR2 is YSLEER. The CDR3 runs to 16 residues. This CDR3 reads CASSQEADRNGYEQYF. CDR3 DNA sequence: TGCGCCAGCAGCCAGGAGGCCGACAGGAATGGGTACGAGCAGTACTTC.

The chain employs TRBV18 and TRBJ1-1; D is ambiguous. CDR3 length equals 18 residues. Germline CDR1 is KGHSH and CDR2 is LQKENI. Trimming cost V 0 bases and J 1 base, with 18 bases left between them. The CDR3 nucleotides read TGTGCCAGCTCACCACCGATGGTAATTGGTCGGAGGAACACTGAAGCTTTCTTT. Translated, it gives CASSPPMVIGRRNTEAFF.